This T cell receptor beta chain emerged from a study of T cell responses to AZD1222 COVID-19 vaccine. As to this clone: Its antigen is still unknown.

General observations from the study: Baseline testing showed seropositivity in only five to seven AZD1222 recipients. The donor group comprised mostly white British people and more females; the analysis possibly underestimated clonal diversity.

The assay was immunoSEQ multiplex PCR, and TCRdb's table has in-frame clones only and misses some. The sample records roughly 140,000 clones, 90% to 95% being singletons. The sequence was obtained from an adult who had recovered from COVID-19. The sequencing used peripheral blood, collected after recovery from COVID-19.

Here the CDR3 DNA reads TGCAGGTCCCAAGAGACCCAGTACTTC. This translates into CRSQETQYF. V and J are TRBV20-1 and TRBJ2-5; D is unresolved. This CDR3 is 9 amino acids long. Germline V CDR1 and CDR2: DFQATT, SNEGSKA (reference sequence).